The source of this T cell receptor (beta chain) is a study of spatial heterogeneity in lung cancer. TCRdb re-analysed the 5' RACE reads in MiXCR, keeping a single row per CDR3 protein. Of some 83,000 distinct CDR3 sequences listed, around 7.3% are singletons. This sample's time point: sample taken at primary tumor resection. TCRs were sequenced from unsorted whole RNA of tumor, nontumor lung or PBMC. CDR1 is SGHTS and CDR2 is YDEGEE in the germline V gene. This CDR3 contains 17 residues. The J segment lost 1 base and the V segment lost 5 bases, leaving 9 bases of the junction unmatched. The V call is TRBV5-8, the J call TRBJ2-1, with 10 bases lining up with TRBD2. This receptor was taken from a male donor with early-stage non-small cell lung cancer. The source was PBMCs, collected at surgery. CDR3 sequence reads: CASSFSSGSFSYNEQFF. The CDR3 DNA follows: TGTGCCAGCAGTTTTTCTAGCGGGAGCTTTTCCTACAATGAGCAGTTCTTC. The full variable domain, with the rest looked up from reference TRBV5-8 and TRBJ2-1, is EAGVTQSPTHLIKTRGQQATLRCSPISGHTSVYWYQQALGLGLQFLLWYDEGEERNRGNFPPRFSGRQFPNYSSELNVNALELEDSALYLCASSFSSGSFSYNEQFFGPGTRLTVL.